This is a list of T cell receptor beta chains from one sample in a study of T-cell memory formation after mild COVID-19. TCRdb reprocessed the 5' RACE reads via MiXCR and lists one record per CDR3 protein. The sample gives around 300,000 distinct CDR3 sequences, about 13% of which show up once; over 20% is in the top ten. The specimen sequenced was PBMCs or a T cell subset sorted from them (not recorded which). The receptors derive from a man aged 18 to 35 who had mild COVID-19 (a few samples of this study predate the infection). Cell type and time point are not known. Each CDR3 is given with its conserved first and last residue. Each record gives: J gene, clone size, CDR3 length, D gene, V gene, CDR3 protein, CDR3 DNA. The D gene is left open where the match is weak. Clone size is stated in some rows and not others, as once, few, many or a class when expanded.

TRBJ2-7	many	14	-	TRBV7-8	CASSFQGGRYEQYF	TGTGCCAGCAGCTTTCAGGGGGGGCGGTACGAGCAGTACTTC
TRBJ1-5	-	13	-	TRBV12-3/TRBV12-4	CASSLGGQGPQHF	TGTGCCAGCAGTTTAGGGGGGCAGGGGCCCCAGCATTTT
TRBJ1-5	-	15	TRBD1	TRBV12-3/TRBV12-4	CASSPGQGYNQPQHF	TGTGCCAGCAGTCCGGGACAGGGGTACAATCAGCCCCAGCATTTT
TRBJ1-2	-	11	-	TRBV30	CAWTLSYGYTF	TGTGCCTGGACATTGAGCTATGGCTACACCTTC
TRBJ1-3	few	12	-	TRBV7-2	CASSQPGNTIYF	TGTGCCAGCAGCCAGCCCGGAAACACCATATATTTT
TRBJ2-1	many	16	TRBD2	TRBV7-2	CASSSLGGSSYNEQFF	TGTGCCAGCAGCTCCCTCGGGGGGAGCTCCTACAATGAGCAGTTCTTC
TRBJ1-4	-	14	-	TRBV25-1	CASSPDSDNEKLFF	TGTGCCAGCAGTCCGGACAGCGATAATGAAAAACTGTTTTTT
TRBJ2-5	-	13	TRBD1	TRBV10-3	CAIGGQLQETQYF	TGTGCCATCGGGGGACAGCTCCAAGAGACCCAGTACTTC
TRBJ2-4	-	12	-	TRBV9	CASSATEDIQYF	TGTGCCAGCAGCGCCACAGAAGACATTCAGTACTTC
TRBJ2-3	few	14	-	TRBV6-5	CASTMRGSTDTQYF	TGTGCCAGCACTATGAGGGGGAGTACAGATACGCAGTATTTT
TRBJ1-2	-	13	-	TRBV19	CATQQTINYGYTF	TGTGCCACACAGCAGACAATCAACTATGGCTACACCTTC
TRBJ1-1	few	14	-	TRBV7-8	CASSSEGENTEAFF	TGTGCCAGCAGCTCCGAGGGAGAGAACACTGAAGCTTTCTTT
TRBJ1-2	few	15	-	TRBV7-2	CASSLGVGGIYGYTF	TGTGCCAGCAGCTTAGGTGTAGGGGGAATCTATGGCTACACCTTC
TRBJ2-5	many	13	-	TRBV5-1	CASSPGVGETQYF	TGCGCCAGCAGCCCGGGGGTCGGAGAGACCCAGTACTTC
TRBJ2-1	few	15	-	TRBV7-9	CASSLTPLAYNEQFF	TGTGCCAGCAGCTTAACCCCGTTGGCCTACAATGAGCAGTTCTTC
TRBJ2-7	few	13	-	TRBV5-1	CASSLTVGYEQYF	TGCGCCAGCAGCTTAACGGTAGGGTACGAGCAGTACTTC
TRBJ1-1	-	13	-	TRBV14	CASSPLDSREAFF	TGTGCCAGCAGCCCATTGGACAGCCGTGAAGCTTTCTTT
TRBJ2-1	few	16	TRBD2	TRBV7-2	CASSSQTSGGYNEQFF	TGTGCCAGCAGCTCACAGACTAGCGGGGGCTACAATGAGCAGTTCTTC
TRBJ1-1	few	16	-	TRBV5-1	CASSPGGGEMNTEAFF	TGCGCCAGCAGCCCGGGGGGTGGGGAGATGAACACTGAAGCTTTCTTT
TRBJ2-5	few	12	TRBD1	TRBV20-1	CSASDRDETQYF	TGCAGTGCTAGTGACAGGGACGAGACCCAGTACTTC
TRBJ1-5	few	17	-	TRBV25-1	CASIESHPWGYNQPQHF	TGTGCCAGTATTGAAAGTCATCCGTGGGGTTACAATCAGCCCCAGCATTTT
TRBJ2-1	-	14	-	TRBV11-2	CASSLGRWEDEQFF	TGTGCCAGCAGCTTAGGGCGGTGGGAGGATGAGCAGTTCTTC
TRBJ2-5	-	15	TRBD2	TRBV7-3	CASSPGLVFQETQYF	TGTGCCAGCAGCCCGGGACTAGTCTTCCAAGAGACCCAGTACTTC
TRBJ1-6	-	13	-	TRBV6-6	CASSYSNREPLHF	TGTGCCAGCAGTTACTCGAATCGGGAACCCCTCCACTTT
TRBJ1-1	-	11	-	TRBV7-2	CASSSYTEAFF	TGTGCCAGCAGCTCGTACACTGAAGCTTTCTTT
TRBJ1-1	many	14	-	TRBV10-3	CAVAGTSSGAEAFF	TGTGCCGTTGCCGGGACATCCTCAGGCGCTGAAGCTTTCTTT
TRBJ1-1	-	17	TRBD1	TRBV7-2	CASSLGGTGWFRTEAFF	TGTGCCAGCAGCTTAGGTGGGACAGGGTGGTTTCGTACTGAAGCTTTCTTT
TRBJ1-1	-	15	-	TRBV6-6	CASRTPGRLNTEAFF	TGTGCCAGCAGAACCCCAGGACGTTTGAACACTGAAGCTTTCTTT
TRBJ2-2	many	15	TRBD1	TRBV7-9	CASSIRQGADGELFF	TGTGCCAGCAGCATCCGACAGGGAGCGGACGGGGAGCTGTTTTTT
TRBJ2-5	-	15	-	TRBV6-5	CASSYSISNLGTQYF	TGTGCCAGCAGTTACTCGATTAGTAACCTAGGGACCCAGTACTTC
TRBJ2-1	many	15	TRBD1	TRBV7-9	CASSSPGTAYNEQFF	TGTGCCAGCAGCTCGCCCGGGACAGCCTACAATGAGCAGTTCTTC